A single sample is the source of the 32 T cell receptor beta chains below, sequenced in a study of blood T cell repertoires in COVID-19. Clones were sequenced by immunoSEQ multiplex PCR, and TCRdb holds only the in-frame ones, with some missing. Of about 230,000 clones in the sample, roughly 85% were seen once. Sequencing was done on a sample of peripheral blood. The receptors come from a man aged 35 to 55 with acute or convalescent COVID-19.

This sequence joins TRBV7-3 and TRBJ2-7; D is possibly TRBD2 (6 bases). V was pared by 5 bases and J by 6 bases, with 14 bases between. Per germline, CDR1 SGHTA and CDR2 FQGTGA. This CDR3 spans 13 amino acids. The CDR3 DNA sequence: TGTGCCAGCAGCGGGGGAGGTACAGGCGAGCAGTACTTC. Protein: CASSGGGTGEQYF.

This clone was observed a few times. The chain uses TRBV6-5 and TRBJ2-7; 8 nucleotides match TRBD2. Germline V gene lookup returns CDR1 MNHEY and CDR2 SVGAGI. V trimming: 6 bases; J trimming: 4 bases; junction bases outside the gene matches: 8. There are 14 residues in the CDR3. CDR3 DNA sequence: TGTGCCAGCAGCTTCCTGGCGGGGGGTTACGAGCAGTACTTC. It codes for CASSFLAGGYEQYF.

Remarks on this clone: At one end the junction does not follow the germline gene, possibly because of a read error. The V and J genes are TRBV6-6 and TRBJ1-3; D call uncertain. Germline V gene lookup returns CDR1 MNHNY and CDR2 SVGAGI (reference sequence). The CDR3 extends over 13 amino acids. The CDR3 sequence is CASRAPPGNTIYF. The CDR3 bases are TGTGCCAGCAGGGCCCCACCTGGCAACACCATATATTTT.

This chain links TRBV5-1 with TRBJ2-3; 8 nucleotides match TRBD2. This CDR3 has 15 residues. V gave up 3 bases and J gave up 1 base; unmatched junction bases: 4. Per the germline V gene, CDR1 is SGHRS and CDR2 is YFSETQ. CDR3 sequence (DNA): TGCGCCAGCAGCTCCGGGACTAGGGGCACAGATACGCAGTATTTT. The encoded protein is CASSSGTRGTDTQYF.

The chain links TRBV29-1 to TRBJ2-1; a possible D gene is TRBD2 (6 bases). V dropped 7 bases and J dropped 0 bases, with 13 bases sitting between them. In germline, CDR1 is SQVTM, CDR2 ANQGSEA. This CDR3 comprises 14 residues. The CDR3 is CSGNGGTSYNEQFF. As DNA, the CDR3 is TGCAGCGGTAACGGGGGAACCTCCTACAATGAGCAGTTCTTC.

The sample holds a few counts of this clone. V is TRBV5-4 and J is TRBJ1-1, with 8 bases fitting TRBD1. Germline V gene data show CDR1 as SGHNT and CDR2 as YYREEE (reference sequence). The CDR3 totals 15 residues. J was trimmed by 2 bases and V by 6 bases; bases with no gene match: 9. The CDR3 region is CASTQGATSNTEAFF. The CDR3 nucleotides are TGTGCCAGCACCCAGGGGGCGACTTCAAACACTGAAGCTTTCTTT.

This clone appeared a few times. The gene calls are TRBV5-1 and TRBJ1-2; D call uncertain. Looked up from germline, CDR1 is SGHRS and CDR2 is YFSETQ. Trimming removed 4 bases at V and 8 bases at J, with 12 bases between. The CDR3 is 12 residues long. The CDR3 region has the DNA TGCGCCAGCAGCGATGGGCTACGCGGCTACACCTTC. Its translation is CASSDGLRGYTF.

This rearrangement joins TRBV6-1 to TRBJ2-5; D gene uncertain. CDR1 is MNHNS, CDR2 SASEGT, per germline. V was cut by 0 bases and J by 4 bases, with 12 bases left in between. The CDR3 is 15 residues long. CDR3 sequence: CASSEAVQRVETQYF. As DNA, the CDR3 is TGTGCCAGCAGTGAAGCTGTGCAGCGAGTAGAGACCCAGTACTTC.

This chain joins TRBV9 and TRBJ2-2; D is possibly TRBD2 (5 bases). V was pared by 2 bases and J by 4 bases, with 9 bases between. This CDR3 is 14 amino acids long. The germline gives CDR1 SGDLS, CDR2 YYNGEE. CDR3 residues: CASSVSGSTGELFF. CDR3 in DNA: TGTGCCAGCAGCGTTTCGGGATCCACCGGGGAGCTGTTTTTT.

V and J are TRBV10-2 and TRBJ2-1; possible D gene TRBD1, 5 bases. Germline V gene data show CDR1 as WSHSY and CDR2 as SAAADI. The CDR3 is made up of 17 amino acids. V gave up 7 bases and J gave up 2 bases, with 21 bases separating them. CDR3 sequence reads: CASIKGWPLKTYNEQFF. CDR3 sequence (DNA): TGCGCCAGCATAAAGGGGTGGCCCCTAAAAACCTACAATGAGCAGTTCTTC.

The chain joins TRBV4-3 to TRBJ1-6; unclear D gene. Deletions cut 0 bases from V and 10 bases from J, with 16 bases between. The CDR3 has 16 amino acids. The V gene's germline CDR1 is LGHNA and CDR2 YSLEER. The CDR3 bases are TGCGCCAGCAGCCAAGATCCATTGGGAGGGAGCTCACCCCTCCACTTT. Translated: CASSQDPLGGSSPLHF.

The V and J genes are TRBV24-1 and TRBJ1-5, with a possible D match to TRBD1 (6 bases). The CDR3 runs to 13 residues. Trimming pared 9 bases from V and 2 bases from J, leaving 10 bases between. Germline CDR1 is KGHDR and CDR2 is SFDVKD. CDR3 region: CATAGAGNQPQHF. DNA for the CDR3: TGTGCCACCGCGGGGGCAGGCAATCAGCCCCAGCATTTT.

This clone was counted between two and nine times. The chain uses TRBV30 and TRBJ2-5; D might be TRBD2 (5 bases). Germline V lookup: CDR1 GTSNPN, CDR2 SVGIG (reference sequence). V was shortened by 4 bases and J by 4 bases, with 19 bases between the two germline ends. This CDR3 region has 15 residues. CDR3: CAWTKLGQVGETQYF. Written as DNA, the CDR3 is TGTGCCTGGACCAAACTAGGGCAGGTCGGAGAGACCCAGTACTTC.

V gene TRBV6-2 or TRBV6-3 combines with J gene TRBJ2-3; perhaps TRBD1 as D (6 bases). The CDR3 is 14 amino acids. CDR1 is MNHEY, CDR2 SVGEGT, per germline. The V end lost 4 bases, the J end lost 2 bases, and 10 bases lay between the germline ends. CDR3 protein: CASSWDTYTDTQYF. The CDR3 DNA sequence: TGTGCCAGCAGTTGGGACACCTACACAGATACGCAGTATTTT.

The J gene is TRBJ2-4, the V gene TRBV15, with 7 bases matching TRBD2. Germline CDR1 is LNHNV and CDR2 is YYDKDF (reference sequence). CDR3 length equals 17 residues. Trimming cost V 4 bases and J 0 bases; bases outside gene matches: 9. The CDR3 coding sequence is TGTGCCACCAGCACTTTCGGGCGGGGGATAGCCAAAAACATTCAGTACTTC. Translated: CATSTFGRGIAKNIQYF.

The V gene is TRBV2, the J gene TRBJ1-1; TRBD1 agrees at 7 bases. CDR1 and CDR2 (germline): SNHLY, FYNNEI. The CDR3 runs to 13 residues. V lost 9 bases and J lost 0; bases outside the gene matches: 4. In DNA form, the CDR3 reads TGTGCCAGTATGGGACAGCTGAACACTGAAGCTTTCTTT. Its translation is CASMGQLNTEAFF.

The V call is TRBV5-1, the J call TRBJ1-4; 10 bases match TRBD1. Germline CDR1 and CDR2: SGHRS and YFSETQ. Losses at the gene ends were 3 bases for V and 4 bases for J; bases not matched to a gene: 6. The CDR3 is 16 amino acids. This chain's CDR3 is CASSWGQGKSNEKLFF. CDR3 in DNA: TGCGCCAGCAGCTGGGGACAGGGGAAGAGTAATGAAAAACTGTTTTTT.

The rearrangement links TRBV29-1 to TRBJ1-2; D not resolved. The CDR3 is 11 amino acids. V lost 4 bases to trimming and J lost 4 bases, with 7 bases between them. The germline CDR1 and CDR2 sequences are SQVTM and ANQGSEA. In DNA form, the CDR3 reads TGCAGCGTTGGTGCAGGCTATGGCTACACCTTC. Translating it yields CSVGAGYGYTF. Drawing the rest from reference TRBV29-1 and TRBJ1-2, the complete variable domain is SAVISQKPSRDICQRGTSLTIQCQVDSQVTMMFWYRQQPGQSLTLIATANQGSEATYESGFVIDKFPISRPNLTFSTLTVSNMSPEDSSIYLCSVGAGYGYTFGSGTRLTVV.

The rearrangement joins TRBV6-5 to TRBJ1-2; possible D gene TRBD1, 6 bases. The CDR3 is made up of 13 amino acids. Trimming shortened V by 6 bases and J by 3 bases, and 11 bases separated the two germline ends. Germline V gene data show CDR1 as MNHEY and CDR2 as SVGAGI. The CDR3 is CASSQGFDYGYTF. In DNA, the CDR3 is TGTGCCAGCAGCCAGGGGTTTGACTATGGCTACACCTTC.

The chain uses TRBV24-1 and TRBJ2-1, with 9 bases lining up with TRBD1. CDR3 length: 15 residues. The germline gives CDR1 KGHDR, CDR2 SFDVKD. With 4 bases clipped from V and 7 bases from J, the junction kept 7 bases outside the gene matches. CDR3 amino acids: CATSDPGTGKNEQFF. The CDR3 nucleotides are TGTGCCACCAGTGACCCCGGGACAGGGAAAAATGAGCAGTTCTTC.

The V and J genes are TRBV4-3 and TRBJ1-4, with 8 bases matching TRBD1. Germline V gives CDR1 LGHNA, CDR2 YSLEER. With 0 bases clipped from V and 7 bases from J, the junction kept 7 bases outside the gene matches. CDR3 length equals 16 residues. The CDR3 protein is CASSQDGTGLGEKLFF. The CDR3 coding sequence is TGCGCCAGCAGCCAAGATGGGACAGGATTGGGTGAAAAACTGTTTTTT.

This clone was seen only once. This chain joins TRBV5-6 and TRBJ1-1; the D gene is possibly TRBD1 (6 bases). The CDR3 covers 14 residues. CDR1 and CDR2 from the germline V gene are SGHDT and YYEEEE. Trimming removed 2 bases from V and 4 bases from J, with 12 bases in between. In DNA form, the CDR3 reads TGTGCCAGCAGCTTTCCACAGGGTGTCACTGAAGCTTTCTTT. This sequence encodes CASSFPQGVTEAFF.

The sample holds a few counts of this clone. The chain is built from TRBV30 and TRBJ1-5; D possibly corresponds to TRBD1 (6 bases). The CDR3 has 14 amino acids. The germline V gene has CDR1 GTSNPN and CDR2 SVGIG (reference sequence). V was trimmed by 0 bases and J by 5 bases, leaving 11 bases between them. The CDR3 region has the DNA TGTGCCTGGAGTGTACGACAGGTTGATCAGCCCCAGCATTTT. It encodes CAWSVRQVDQPQHF.

The chain has TRBV9 and TRBJ2-7; tentatively, D is TRBD2 (7 bases). In germline, CDR1 is SGDLS, CDR2 YYNGEE. This CDR3 has 13 amino acids. Trimming pared 7 bases from V and 0 bases from J, leaving 11 bases between. The CDR3 reads CASGRGSSYEQYF. DNA of the CDR3: TGTGCCAGCGGGAGGGGGTCCTCCTACGAGCAGTACTTC.

The rearrangement joins TRBV3-1 (or the pseudogene TRBV3-2) to TRBJ2-1; 11 nucleotides match TRBD2. V gave up 3 bases and J gave up 3 bases; unmatched junction bases: 4. The germline V gene has CDR1 LGHDT and CDR2 YNNKEL (reference sequence). CDR3 length equals 16 residues. The CDR3 spells CASSHLAGGFYNEQFF. The CDR3 DNA follows: TGTGCCAGCAGCCATTTAGCGGGGGGGTTCTACAATGAGCAGTTCTTC.

This clone was counted a single time. The chain has TRBV2 and TRBJ1-4, with 7 bases matching TRBD1. V shed 6 bases, J shed 12 bases, and the junction held 13 bases outside the gene matches. CDR3 length: 14 amino acids. Germline V gene sequence: CDR1 SNHLY, CDR2 FYNNEI. For the CDR3, the DNA is TGTGCCAGCAGAGCCGGGACAGATCTGTCGGAACTGTTTTTT. Protein sequence: CASRAGTDLSELFF.

V gene TRBV6-6 combines with J gene TRBJ1-1; D may be TRBD1 (6 bases). Germline V CDR1 and CDR2: MNHNY, SVGAGI (reference sequence). The length of the CDR3 is 14 residues. V was cut by 4 bases and J by 4 bases, with 13 bases left in between. CDR3 bases: TGTGCCAGCAGTTGGCCAGGGGTGAGCACTGAAGCTTTCTTT. It yields the protein CASSWPGVSTEAFF.

In this sample, this clone turned up once. The CDR3 DNA sequence: TGTGCCAGCAGCTGGGACTGGGCCACCTACGAGCAGTACTTC. Its protein is CASSWDWATYEQYF. This chain links TRBV7-2 with TRBJ2-7, with a weak D call TRBD2 (6 bases). The CDR3 contains 14 residues. V was cut by 4 bases and J by 2 bases, with 12 bases left in between. Germline V lookup: CDR1 SGHTA, CDR2 FQGNSA.

The chain is built from TRBV6-5 and TRBJ1-1, with TRBD1 as a possible D gene (5 bases). Trimming left V 6 bases short and J 6 bases short, with 14 bases between. The CDR3 is 13 amino acids. In germline, CDR1 is MNHEY, CDR2 SVGAGI. The CDR3 sequence: CASSRNGAAEAFF. The CDR3 DNA reads as TGTGCCAGCAGCCGAAATGGGGCCGCTGAAGCTTTCTTT.

CDR3 sequence reads: CASSARVDSKRYEQYF. In nucleotides, the CDR3 is TGTGCCAGTAGTGCTCGAGTAGACAGTAAACGATACGAGCAGTACTTC. The V call is TRBV19, the J call TRBJ2-7, with D possibly being TRBD1 (5 bases). The CDR3 contains 16 residues. The V gene lost 5 bases and the J gene lost 4 bases, with 21 bases spanning the gap. CDR1 and CDR2 from the germline V gene are LNHDA and SQIVND (reference sequence).

The CDR3 is CASRYSLAGEQFF. The CDR3 DNA is TGTGCCAGCAGATATTCCCTAGCAGGTGAGCAGTTCTTC. The chain has TRBV11-2 and TRBJ2-1; the D gene is possibly TRBD2 (5 bases). CDR3 length: 13 residues. Germline V CDR1 and CDR2: SGHAT, FQNNGV. Trimming removed 6 bases from V and 9 bases from J, with 15 bases in between.

The chain employs TRBV19 and TRBJ1-5; no clear D gene. The CDR3 extends over 15 amino acids. V lost 7 bases, J lost 0 bases, and 13 bases lay in between. Germline CDR1 is LNHDA and CDR2 is SQIVND (reference sequence). CDR3 in amino acids: CASTRLEISNQPQHF. The CDR3, as DNA: TGTGCCAGTACCCGGTTAGAAATTAGCAATCAGCCCCAGCATTTT.